These T cell receptor beta chains were read from a single sample in a study of cytomegalovirus exposure and HLA in healthy donors. The method was immunoSEQ multiplex PCR; TCRdb's version includes in-frame clones alone and lacks a portion of them. The table lists about 240,000 clones, about 86% of them singletons, with less than 1.5% in the top ten. Material: PBMCs. These receptors all come from a woman aged 25 to 39 in good health and CMV-seropositive. CDR3s include the opening cysteine and the closing phenylalanine or tryptophan. A D gene is named only where the DNA matches it firmly. Size is stated for part of the rows, as once, few or many counts, or as a class when the clone is expanded.

v_gene	j_gene	d_gene	abundance	CDR3aa	CDR3nt
TRBV27	TRBJ1-5	TRBD1	.	CASSPGTVSNQPQHF	TGTGCCAGCAGTCCCGGGACAGTTAGTAATCAGCCCCAGCATTTT
TRBV5-5	TRBJ2-1	TRBD1	.	CASSGGTGLSYNEQFF	TGTGCCAGCAGCGGAGGGACAGGGCTCTCCTACAATGAGCAGTTCTTC
TRBV20-1	TRBJ2-3	.	.	CSARSDTQYF	TGCAGTGCTCGGTCAGATACGCAGTATTTT
TRBV30	TRBJ2-7	TRBD1	.	CAWAQGGTYEQYF	TGTGCCTGGGCACAGGGGGGCACCTACGAGCAGTACTTC
TRBV5-1	TRBJ1-2	.	.	CASSLQGQNYGYTF	TGCGCCAGCAGCTTGCAGGGGCAGAACTATGGCTACACCTTC
TRBV7-9	TRBJ2-1	.	.	CASNYGGGRAEQFF	TGTGCCAGCAACTATGGGGGGGGGCGCGCTGAGCAGTTCTTC
TRBV27	TRBJ2-1	.	.	CASSLGADEQFF	TGTGCCAGCAGTTTAGGAGCGGATGAGCAGTTCTTC
TRBV29-1	TRBJ2-3	.	.	CSVDGTWGRYSTDTQYF	TGCAGCGTTGACGGCACTTGGGGCCGGTACAGCACAGATACGCAGTATTTT
TRBV25-1	TRBJ1-1	.	.	CASSEWGINTEAFF	TGTGCCAGCAGTGAATGGGGCATAAACACTGAAGCTTTCTTT
TRBV27	TRBJ1-4	TRBD1	.	CASSFGRGTTNEKLFF	TGTGCCAGCAGTTTTGGCAGGGGGACAACTAATGAAAAACTGTTTTTT
TRBV30	TRBJ2-3	TRBD1	few	CAWSATGGTDTQYF	TGTGCCTGGAGCGCGACAGGGGGCACAGATACGCAGTATTTT
TRBV6-1	TRBJ1-1	TRBD1	.	CASTGQGFPEAFF	TGTGCCAGCACAGGACAGGGGTTCCCTGAAGCTTTCTTT
TRBV5-4	TRBJ2-1	TRBD2	few	CASSLAAGGLWNEQFF	TGTGCCAGCAGCTTGGCGGCGGGAGGGCTCTGGAATGAGCAGTTCTTC
TRBV6-5	TRBJ2-7	.	.	CASSAPLDYEQYF	TGTGCCAGCAGTGCACCGCTAGACTACGAGCAGTACTTC
TRBV6-1	TRBJ2-1	.	few	CASSERFSGGYNEQFF	TGTGCCAGCAGTGAAAGATTCAGCGGAGGCTACAATGAGCAGTTCTTC
TRBV5-6	TRBJ2-5	.	.	CASSLGSTSGETQYF	TGTGCCAGCAGCTTGGGATCTACTAGTGGTGAGACCCAGTACTTC
TRBV28	TRBJ1-1	TRBD1	.	CASSLWQGVNTEAFF	TGTGCCAGCAGTTTGTGGCAGGGGGTGAACACTGAAGCTTTCTTT
TRBV30	TRBJ2-7	TRBD1	once	CAWSVGTGTYEQYF	TGTGCCTGGAGCGTAGGGACAGGGACCTACGAGCAGTACTTC
TRBV6-1	TRBJ1-1	.	.	CASSLGTITFF	TGTGCCAGCAGTTTAGGGACAATAACTTTCTTT
TRBV4-1	TRBJ2-1	TRBD1	.	CASSPGQGRPPYNEQFF	TGCGCCAGCAGCCCTGGACAGGGACGGCCCCCTTACAATGAGCAGTTCTTC
TRBV5-1	TRBJ2-1	TRBD2	.	CASSLLLAGEGEQFF	TGCGCCAGCAGCTTGTTACTAGCGGGAGAGGGCGAGCAGTTCTTC
TRBV18	TRBJ2-3	.	.	CASSEQGTDTQYF	TGTGCCAGCTCAGAGCAGGGCACAGATACGCAGTATTTT
TRBV4-1	TRBJ2-1	TRBD2	.	CASSRPLAGGPNEQFF	TGCGCCAGCAGCCGGCCCCTAGCGGGAGGGCCCAATGAGCAGTTCTTC
TRBV19	TRBJ1-1	.	few	CASSRSGRDEAFF	TGTGCCAGTAGTAGAAGTGGCAGGGATGAAGCTTTCTTT
TRBV2	TRBJ2-7	.	.	CASSEVGASGIEQYF	TGTGCCAGCAGTGAAGTCGGAGCAAGTGGTATCGAGCAGTACTTC
TRBV7-8	TRBJ2-7	TRBD2	.	CASSLGAGVSYEQYF	TGTGCCAGCAGCTTAGGTGCGGGAGTGAGCTACGAGCAGTACTTC
TRBV18	TRBJ1-1	.	.	CASSLLGALTNTEAFF	TGTGCCAGCTCACTGCTAGGGGCTCTAACAAACACTGAAGCTTTCTTT
TRBV27	TRBJ2-1	.	.	CASSDSDTYNEQFF	TGTGCCAGCAGCGATTCAGACACCTACAATGAGCAGTTCTTC
TRBV5-1	TRBJ1-2	TRBD1	.	CASSLGDREGGYTF	TGCGCCAGCAGCTTGGGGGACAGGGAAGGGGGCTACACCTTC
TRBV5-1	TRBJ2-1	.	.	CASSLMAGVINEQFF	TGCGCCAGCAGCTTGATGGCAGGGGTTATCAATGAGCAGTTCTTC
TRBV6-1	TRBJ1-2	.	.	CASSEYRENTDGYTF	TGTGCCAGCAGTGAATACAGGGAAAATACGGATGGCTACACCTTC
TRBV19	TRBJ2-1	TRBD2	once	CASTRGEKNNEQFF	TGTGCCAGTACCCGGGGGGAGAAAAACAATGAGCAGTTCTTC
TRBV6-5	TRBJ1-4	.	once	CASGEGIDEKLFF	TGTGCCAGCGGGGAGGGGATAGATGAAAAACTGTTTTTT
TRBV7-9	TRBJ2-7	TRBD1	.	CASSPDDRGYEQYF	TGTGCCAGCAGCCCCGATGACAGGGGCTACGAGCAGTACTTC
TRBV28	TRBJ1-2	.	.	CASSLTGNYGYTF	TGTGCCAGCAGTTTGACGGGTAACTATGGCTACACCTTC